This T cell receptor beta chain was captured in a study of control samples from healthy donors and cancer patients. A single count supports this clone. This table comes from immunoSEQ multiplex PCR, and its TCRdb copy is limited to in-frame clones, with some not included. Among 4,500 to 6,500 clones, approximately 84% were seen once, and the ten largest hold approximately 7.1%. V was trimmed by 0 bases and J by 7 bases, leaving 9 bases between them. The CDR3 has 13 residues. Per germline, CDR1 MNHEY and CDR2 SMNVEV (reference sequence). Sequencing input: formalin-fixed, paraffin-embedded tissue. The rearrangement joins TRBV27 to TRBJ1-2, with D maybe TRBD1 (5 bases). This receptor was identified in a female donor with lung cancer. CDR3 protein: CASSLSGHAGYTF. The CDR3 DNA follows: TGTGCCAGCAGTTTATCAGGACACGCTGGCTACACCTTC.